This T cell receptor (beta chain) was captured in a study of cytomegalovirus exposure and HLA in healthy donors. The study's findings and limits: Researchers reported from a later analysis that most CMV-associated TCR beta chains appeared HLA-restricted. In a later analysis, productive TCRs from donors in an Asian-associated ancestry cluster reportedly carried fewer N-insertions than the cohort mean.

Primers for the PCR totalled 60 Vbeta and 13 Jbeta. Assay: immunoSEQ multiplex PCR; the TCRdb copy retains only in-frame clones and omits some. The top ten hold approximately 2.1% of the sample, which has fewer than 150,000 clones, just under 80% seen once. Points on this clone: Antigen unknown.

The origin of this receptor is a man aged 30-40 years in good health and CMV-seronegative. Source material: PBMCs.

Here the CDR3 DNA reads TGTGCCAGCAGTTCCCTACAGGGGATAAGGACCCAGTACTTC. Translation: CASSSLQGIRTQYF. The genes are TRBV28 and TRBJ2-5, with 7 bases identical to TRBD1. From germline, CDR1 is MDHEN and CDR2 SYDVKM. This CDR3 is built from 14 residues. J lost 7 bases, V lost 4 bases, and 9 bases had no gene match.